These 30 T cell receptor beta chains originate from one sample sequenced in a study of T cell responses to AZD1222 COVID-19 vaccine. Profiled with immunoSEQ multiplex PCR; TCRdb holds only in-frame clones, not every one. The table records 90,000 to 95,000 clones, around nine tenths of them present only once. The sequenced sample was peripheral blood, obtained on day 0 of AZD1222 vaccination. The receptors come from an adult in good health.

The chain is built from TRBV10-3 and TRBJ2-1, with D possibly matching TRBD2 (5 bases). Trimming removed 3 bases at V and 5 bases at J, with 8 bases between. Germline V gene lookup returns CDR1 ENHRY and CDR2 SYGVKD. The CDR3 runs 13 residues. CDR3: CAISEGGDNEQFF. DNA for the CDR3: TGTGCCATCAGTGAAGGAGGCGACAATGAGCAGTTCTTC.

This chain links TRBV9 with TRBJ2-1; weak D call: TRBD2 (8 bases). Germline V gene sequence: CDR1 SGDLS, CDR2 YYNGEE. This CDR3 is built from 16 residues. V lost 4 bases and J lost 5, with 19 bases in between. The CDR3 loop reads CASSSGGAGGHNEQFF. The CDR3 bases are TGTGCCAGCAGCTCAGGGGGGGCGGGAGGCCACAATGAGCAGTTCTTC. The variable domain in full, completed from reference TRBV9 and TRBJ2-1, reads DSGVTQTPKHLITATGQRVTLRCSPRSGDLSVYWYQQSLDQGLQFLIQYYNGEERAKGNILERFSAQQFPDLHSELNLSSLELGDSALYFCASSSGGAGGHNEQFFGPGTRLTVL.

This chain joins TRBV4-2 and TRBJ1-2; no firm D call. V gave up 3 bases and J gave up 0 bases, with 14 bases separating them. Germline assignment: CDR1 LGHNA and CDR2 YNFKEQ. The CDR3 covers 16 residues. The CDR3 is CASSHPLPGANYGYTF. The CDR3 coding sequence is TGTGCCAGCAGCCACCCCCTCCCCGGGGCTAACTATGGCTACACCTTC.

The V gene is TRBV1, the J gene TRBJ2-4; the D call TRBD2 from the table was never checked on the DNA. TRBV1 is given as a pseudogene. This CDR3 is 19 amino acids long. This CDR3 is CTSSQRAIAGGLAKNIQYF. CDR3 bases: TGCACCAGCAGCCAAAGAGCAATAGCGGGGGGTCTAGCCAAAAACATTCAGTACTTC.

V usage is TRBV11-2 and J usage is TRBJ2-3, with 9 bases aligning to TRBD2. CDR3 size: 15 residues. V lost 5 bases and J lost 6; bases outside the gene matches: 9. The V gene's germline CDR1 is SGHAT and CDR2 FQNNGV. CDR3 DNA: TGTGCCAGCAGCCCCGGGGTAGCGGGAGTCGATACGCAGTATTTT. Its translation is CASSPGVAGVDTQYF. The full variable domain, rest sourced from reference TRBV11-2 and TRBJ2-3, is EAGVAQSPRYKIIEKRQSVAFWCNPISGHATLYWYQQILGQGPKLLIQFQNNGVVDDSQLPKDRFSAERLKGVDSTLKIQPAKLEDSAVYLCASSPGVAGVDTQYFGPGTRLTVL.

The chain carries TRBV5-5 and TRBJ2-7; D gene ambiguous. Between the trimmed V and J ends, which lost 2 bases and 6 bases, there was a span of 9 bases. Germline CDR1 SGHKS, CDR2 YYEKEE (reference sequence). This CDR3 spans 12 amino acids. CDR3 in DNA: TGTGCCAGCAGCTTAACAATAGTCGAGCAGTACTTC. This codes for CASSLTIVEQYF. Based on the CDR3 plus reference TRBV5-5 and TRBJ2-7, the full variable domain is DAGVTQSPTHLIKTRGQQVTLRCSPISGHKSVSWYQQVLGQGPQFIFQYYEKEERGRGNFPDRFSARQFPNYSSELNVNALLLGDSALYLCASSLTIVEQYFGPGTRLTVT.

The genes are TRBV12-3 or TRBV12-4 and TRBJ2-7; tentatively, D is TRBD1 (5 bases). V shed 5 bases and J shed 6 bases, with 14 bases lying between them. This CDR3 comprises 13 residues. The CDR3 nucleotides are TGTGCCAGCAGTCCAAGGGGAACGGGCGAGCAGTACTTC. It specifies CASSPRGTGEQYF.

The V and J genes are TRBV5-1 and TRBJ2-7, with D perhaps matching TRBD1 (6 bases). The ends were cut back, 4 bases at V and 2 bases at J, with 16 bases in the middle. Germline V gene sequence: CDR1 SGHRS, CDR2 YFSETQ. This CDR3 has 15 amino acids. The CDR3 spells CASSVLPGVTYEQYF. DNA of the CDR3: TGCGCCAGCAGCGTACTCCCAGGGGTTACCTACGAGCAGTACTTC.

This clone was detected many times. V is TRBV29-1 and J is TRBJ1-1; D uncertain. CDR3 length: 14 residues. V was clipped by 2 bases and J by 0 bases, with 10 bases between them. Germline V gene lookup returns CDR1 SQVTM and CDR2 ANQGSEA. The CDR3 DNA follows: TGCAGCGTTGAATATCTGGGAGTGAACACTGAAGCTTTCTTT. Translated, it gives CSVEYLGVNTEAFF. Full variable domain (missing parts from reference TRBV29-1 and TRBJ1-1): SAVISQKPSRDICQRGTSLTIQCQVDSQVTMMFWYRQQPGQSLTLIATANQGSEATYESGFVIDKFPISRPNLTFSTLTVSNMSPEDSSIYLCSVEYLGVNTEAFFGQGTRLTVV.

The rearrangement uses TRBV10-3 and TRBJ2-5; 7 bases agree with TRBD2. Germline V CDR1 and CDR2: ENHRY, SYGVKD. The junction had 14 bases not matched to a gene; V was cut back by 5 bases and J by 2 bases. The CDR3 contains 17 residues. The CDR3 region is CAISPQGGTGGQETQYF. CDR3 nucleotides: TGTGCCATCAGTCCACAAGGCGGGACGGGGGGTCAAGAGACCCAGTACTTC.

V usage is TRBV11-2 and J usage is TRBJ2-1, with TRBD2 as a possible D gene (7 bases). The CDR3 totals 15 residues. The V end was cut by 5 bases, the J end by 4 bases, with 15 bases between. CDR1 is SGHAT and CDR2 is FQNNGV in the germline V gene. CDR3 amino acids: CASSRGGGIYNEQFF. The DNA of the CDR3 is TGTGCCAGCAGCCGAGGGGGAGGGATTTACAATGAGCAGTTCTTC.

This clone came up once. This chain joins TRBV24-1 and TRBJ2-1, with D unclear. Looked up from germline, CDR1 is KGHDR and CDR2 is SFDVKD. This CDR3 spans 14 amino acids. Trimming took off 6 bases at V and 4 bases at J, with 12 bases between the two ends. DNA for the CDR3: TGTGCCACCAGTCCGACTCCCTCATACAATGAGCAGTTCTTC. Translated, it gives CATSPTPSYNEQFF.

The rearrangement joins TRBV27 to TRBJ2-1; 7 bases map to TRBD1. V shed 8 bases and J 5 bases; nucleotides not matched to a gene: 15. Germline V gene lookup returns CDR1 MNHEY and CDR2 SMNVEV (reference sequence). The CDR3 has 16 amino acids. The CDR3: CASSTPGTVRNNEQFF. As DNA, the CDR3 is TGTGCCAGCTCGACACCCGGGACAGTTAGAAACAATGAGCAGTTCTTC.

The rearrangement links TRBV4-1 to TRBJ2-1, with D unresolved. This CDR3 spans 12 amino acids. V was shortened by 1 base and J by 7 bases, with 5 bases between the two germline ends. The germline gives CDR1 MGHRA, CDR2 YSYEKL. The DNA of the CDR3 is TGCGCCAGCAGCCAAGGGGTAAATGAGCAGTTCTTC. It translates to CASSQGVNEQFF.

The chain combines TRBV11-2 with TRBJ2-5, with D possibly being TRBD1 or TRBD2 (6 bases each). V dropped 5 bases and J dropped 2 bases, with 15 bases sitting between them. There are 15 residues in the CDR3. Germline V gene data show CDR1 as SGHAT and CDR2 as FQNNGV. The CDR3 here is CASSGGPSRQETQYF. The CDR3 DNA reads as TGTGCCAGCAGCGGGGGGCCAAGTCGTCAAGAGACCCAGTACTTC.

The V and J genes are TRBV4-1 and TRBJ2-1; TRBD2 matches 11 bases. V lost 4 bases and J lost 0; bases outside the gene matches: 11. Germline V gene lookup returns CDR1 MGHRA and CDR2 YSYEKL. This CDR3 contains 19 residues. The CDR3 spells CASSLALAGGRSSYNEQFF. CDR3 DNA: TGCGCCAGCAGCCTTGCTTTAGCGGGGGGGCGAAGCTCCTACAATGAGCAGTTCTTC.

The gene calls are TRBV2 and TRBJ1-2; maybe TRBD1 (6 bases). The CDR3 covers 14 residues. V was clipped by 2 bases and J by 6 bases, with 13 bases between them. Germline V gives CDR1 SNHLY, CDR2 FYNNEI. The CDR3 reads CASSESPGADGYTF. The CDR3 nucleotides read TGTGCCAGCAGTGAAAGCCCGGGGGCGGATGGCTACACCTTC.

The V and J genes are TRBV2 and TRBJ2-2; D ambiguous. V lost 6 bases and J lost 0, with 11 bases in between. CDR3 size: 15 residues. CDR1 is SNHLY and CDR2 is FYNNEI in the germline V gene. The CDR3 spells CASSPVESNTGELFF. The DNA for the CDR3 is TGTGCCAGCAGCCCAGTGGAATCGAACACCGGGGAGCTGTTTTTT. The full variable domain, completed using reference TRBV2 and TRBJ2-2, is EPEVTQTPSHQVTQMGQEVILRCVPISNHLYFYWYRQILGQKVEFLVSFYNNEISEKSEIFDDQFSVERPDGSNFTLKIRSTKLEDSAMYFCASSPVESNTGELFFGEGSRLTVL.

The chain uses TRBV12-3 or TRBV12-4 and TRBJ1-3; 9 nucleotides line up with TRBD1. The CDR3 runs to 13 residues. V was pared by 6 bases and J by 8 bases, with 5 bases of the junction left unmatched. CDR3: CASRRGQGDTIYF. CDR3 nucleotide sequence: TGTGCCAGCAGACGGGGACAGGGAGACACCATATATTTT.

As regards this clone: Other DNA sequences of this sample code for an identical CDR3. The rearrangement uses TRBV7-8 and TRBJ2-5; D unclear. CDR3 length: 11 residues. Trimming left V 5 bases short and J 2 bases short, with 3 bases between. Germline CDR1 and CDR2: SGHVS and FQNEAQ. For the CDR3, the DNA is TGTGCCAGCAGCCTTCAAGAGACCCAGTACTTC. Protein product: CASSLQETQYF.

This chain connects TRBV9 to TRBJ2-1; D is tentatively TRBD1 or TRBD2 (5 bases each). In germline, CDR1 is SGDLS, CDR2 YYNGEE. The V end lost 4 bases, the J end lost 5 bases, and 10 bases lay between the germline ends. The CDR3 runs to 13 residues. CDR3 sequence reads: CASSLGPNNEQFF. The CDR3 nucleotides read TGTGCCAGCAGCTTGGGACCAAACAATGAGCAGTTCTTC.

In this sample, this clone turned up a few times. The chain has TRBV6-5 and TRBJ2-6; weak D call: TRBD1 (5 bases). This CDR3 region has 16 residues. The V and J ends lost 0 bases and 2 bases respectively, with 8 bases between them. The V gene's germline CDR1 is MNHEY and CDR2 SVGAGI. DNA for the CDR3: TGTGCCAGCAGTTACTCGCCAGGGCCTGGGGCCAACGTCCTGACTTTC. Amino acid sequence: CASSYSPGPGANVLTF.

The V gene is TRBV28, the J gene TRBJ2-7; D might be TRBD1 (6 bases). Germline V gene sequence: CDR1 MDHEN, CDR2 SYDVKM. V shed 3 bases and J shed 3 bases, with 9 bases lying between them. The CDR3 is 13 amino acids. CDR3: CASSLDSYYEQYF. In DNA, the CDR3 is TGTGCCAGCAGTTTGGACAGCTACTACGAGCAGTACTTC. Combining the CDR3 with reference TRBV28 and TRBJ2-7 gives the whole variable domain DVKVTQSSRYLVKRTGEKVFLECVQDMDHENMFWYRQDPGLGLRLIYFSYDVKMKEKGDIPEGYSVSREKKERFSLILESASTNQTSMYLCASSLDSYYEQYFGPGTRLTVT.

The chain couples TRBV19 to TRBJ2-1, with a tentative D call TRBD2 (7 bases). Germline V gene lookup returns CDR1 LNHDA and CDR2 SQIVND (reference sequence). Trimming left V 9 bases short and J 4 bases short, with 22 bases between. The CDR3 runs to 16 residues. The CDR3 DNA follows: TGTGCCAGCACCGCCCGGGGGGCGGGAGATTACAATGAGCAGTTCTTC. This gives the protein CASTARGAGDYNEQFF.

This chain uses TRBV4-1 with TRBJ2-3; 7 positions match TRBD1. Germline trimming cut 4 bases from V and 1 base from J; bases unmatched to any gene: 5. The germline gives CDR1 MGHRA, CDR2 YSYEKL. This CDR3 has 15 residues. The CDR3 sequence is CASSRTQGGTDTQYF. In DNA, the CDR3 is TGCGCCAGCAGCCGAACCCAGGGGGGCACAGATACGCAGTATTTT.

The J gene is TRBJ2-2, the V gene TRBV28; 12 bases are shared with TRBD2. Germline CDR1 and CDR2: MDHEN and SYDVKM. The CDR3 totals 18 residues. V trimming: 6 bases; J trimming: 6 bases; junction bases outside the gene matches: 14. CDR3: CASSQAGLAGPFSGELFF. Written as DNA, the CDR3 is TGTGCCAGCAGCCAGGCCGGACTAGCGGGACCCTTTTCCGGGGAGCTGTTTTTT. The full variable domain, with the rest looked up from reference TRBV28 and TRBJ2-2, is DVKVTQSSRYLVKRTGEKVFLECVQDMDHENMFWYRQDPGLGLRLIYFSYDVKMKEKGDIPEGYSVSREKKERFSLILESASTNQTSMYLCASSQAGLAGPFSGELFFGEGSRLTVL.

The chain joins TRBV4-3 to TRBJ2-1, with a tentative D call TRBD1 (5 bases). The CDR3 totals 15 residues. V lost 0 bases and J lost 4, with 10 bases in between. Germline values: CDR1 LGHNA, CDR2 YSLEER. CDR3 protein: CASSQDGKGYNEQFF. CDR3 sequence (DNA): TGCGCCAGCAGCCAAGATGGAAAGGGGTACAATGAGCAGTTCTTC.

The CDR3 spells CASSPGGEQYF. CDR3 DNA sequence: TGTGCCAGCAGCCCTGGAGGCGAGCAGTACTTC. The J gene is TRBJ2-7, the V gene TRBV6-1, with D perhaps matching TRBD2 (5 bases). The CDR3 totals 11 residues. V lost 6 bases, J lost 6 bases, and 9 bases lay in between. Germline V gives CDR1 MNHNS, CDR2 SASEGT.

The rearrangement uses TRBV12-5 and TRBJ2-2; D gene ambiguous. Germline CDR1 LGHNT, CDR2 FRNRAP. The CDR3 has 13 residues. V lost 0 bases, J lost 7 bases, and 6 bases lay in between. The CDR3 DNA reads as TGTGCTAGTGGTTTGGTACGATTCGGGGAGCTGTTTTTT. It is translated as CASGLVRFGELFF.

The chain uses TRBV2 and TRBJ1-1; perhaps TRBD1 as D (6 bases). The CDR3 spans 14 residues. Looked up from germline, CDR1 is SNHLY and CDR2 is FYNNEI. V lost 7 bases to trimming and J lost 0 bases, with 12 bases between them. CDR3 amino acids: CASTENRVNTEAFF. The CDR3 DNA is TGTGCCAGCACCGAAAACAGGGTGAACACTGAAGCTTTCTTT.